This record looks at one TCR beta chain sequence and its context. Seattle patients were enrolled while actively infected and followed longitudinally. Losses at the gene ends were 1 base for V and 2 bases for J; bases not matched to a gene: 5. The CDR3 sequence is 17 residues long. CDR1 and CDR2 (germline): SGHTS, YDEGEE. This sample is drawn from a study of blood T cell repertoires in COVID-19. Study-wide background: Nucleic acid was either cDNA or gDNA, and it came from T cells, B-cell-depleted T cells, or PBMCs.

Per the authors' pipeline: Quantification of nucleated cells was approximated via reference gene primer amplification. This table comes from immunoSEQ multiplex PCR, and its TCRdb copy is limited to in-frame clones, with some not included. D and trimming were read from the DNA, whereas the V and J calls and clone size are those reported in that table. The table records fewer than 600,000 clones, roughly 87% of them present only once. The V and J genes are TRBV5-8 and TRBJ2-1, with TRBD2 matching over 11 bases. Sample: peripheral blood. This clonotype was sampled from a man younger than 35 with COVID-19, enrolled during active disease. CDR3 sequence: CASSLSTSGITYNEQFF. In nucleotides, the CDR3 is TGTGCCAGCAGCTTGTCGACTAGCGGGATTACCTACAATGAGCAGTTCTTC.